One TCR beta chain is described in this entry. This entry comes from a study of CD8 T cells in Susac syndrome. The CDR3 is 12 residues long. The ends were cut back, 4 bases at V and 4 bases at J, with 10 bases in the middle. Germline V gene data show CDR1 as SQVTM and CDR2 as ANQGSEA. RNA, at about 0.45 to 1 ug, was reverse transcribed with random hexamers. TCRdb reprocessed the immunoSEQ multiplex PCR reads via MiXCR and lists one record per CDR3 protein. The profile shows approximately 150,000 distinct CDR3 sequences, under 97% of them singletons. The chain joins TRBV29-1 to TRBJ1-1; possibly TRBD1 for D (6 bases). This TCR came from a human donor with Susac syndrome. The sample was CD4+ T cells from PBMCs. The CDR3: CSVGTGPTEAFF. The CDR3 DNA is TGCAGCGTTGGAACAGGGCCCACTGAAGCTTTCTTT. Full variable domain (outside the CDR3, taken from reference TRBV29-1 and TRBJ1-1): SAVISQKPSRDICQRGTSLTIQCQVDSQVTMMFWYRQQPGQSLTLIATANQGSEATYESGFVIDKFPISRPNLTFSTLTVSNMSPEDSSIYLCSVGTGPTEAFFGQGTRLTVV.